The 10 T cell receptor beta chains below all came from one sample that was sequenced in a study of blood T cell repertoires in COVID-19. This table comes from immunoSEQ multiplex PCR, and its TCRdb copy is limited to in-frame clones, with some not included. The repertoire has 200,000 to 300,000 clones, more than 75% of them found once; the top ten carry approximately 1.6%. The specimen was peripheral blood. The receptors come from a middle-aged woman who had recovered from COVID-19.

This sequence joins TRBV7-8 and TRBJ1-2, with 8 bases lining up with TRBD1. The germline CDR1 and CDR2 sequences are SGHVS and FQNEAQ. CDR3 length: 15 residues. V dropped 3 bases and J dropped 4; count of bases not matched to a gene: 7. CDR3 bases: TGTGCCAGCAGCTTGGGGACAGGCGGCATCTATGGCTACACCTTC. Amino acids: CASSLGTGGIYGYTF.

The rearrangement joins TRBV5-4 to TRBJ2-1; the match to TRBD2 covers 8 bases. The CDR3 runs 14 residues. From germline, CDR1 is SGHNT and CDR2 YYREEE (reference sequence). V lost 0 bases and J lost 5; bases outside the gene matches: 1. CDR3 protein: CASSLGLAHNEQFF. The CDR3 bases are TGTGCCAGCAGCTTGGGACTAGCGCACAATGAGCAGTTCTTC.

The chain carries TRBV10-3 and TRBJ2-7, with a weak D call TRBD1 (5 bases). This CDR3 comprises 11 residues. Trimming left V 8 bases short and J 7 bases short, with 12 bases between. Germline CDR1 ENHRY, CDR2 SYGVKD. The CDR3 DNA follows: TGTGCCATCTCCGACAGCCTAGAGCAGTACTTC. Protein product: CAISDSLEQYF.

This chain joins TRBV5-1 and TRBJ2-3, with D possibly TRBD2 on 7 matching bases. The germline V gene has CDR1 SGHRS and CDR2 YFSETQ. Trimming took 7 bases from V and 5 from J, leaving 17 bases between them. The CDR3 has 14 amino acids. The CDR3 DNA reads as TGCGCCAGCGAGGAGGGGGGGCGCAGAGATACGCAGTATTTT. Translating it yields CASEEGGRRDTQYF.

The chain employs TRBV5-1 and TRBJ1-2, with TRBD1 identical over 9 bases. Trimming removed 0 bases from V and 4 bases from J; junction bases left unmatched: 10. Germline-derived CDR1 and CDR2 are SGHRS and YFSETQ. This CDR3 is 17 amino acids long. The CDR3 nucleotides read TGCGCCAGCAGCTTGGAACCGGCCGGACAGGGGACCTATGGCTACACCTTC. This translates into CASSLEPAGQGTYGYTF.

The chain couples TRBV7-2 to TRBJ2-3; weak D call: TRBD1 (6 bases). The V end was cut by 4 bases, the J end by 0 bases, with 17 bases between. CDR1 is SGHTA and CDR2 is FQGNSA in the germline V gene. The CDR3 totals 17 residues. The CDR3 protein is CASSWGHRTSSTDTQYF. Written as DNA, the CDR3 is TGTGCCAGCAGCTGGGGGCACCGGACTTCTAGCACAGATACGCAGTATTTT.

The CDR3 bases are TGTGCCAGCAGCTTGACAACAGCCGAGTACTATGGCTACACCTTC. Protein product: CASSLTTAEYYGYTF. J is TRBJ1-2 and V is TRBV5-6, with no clear D. This CDR3 spans 15 amino acids. Germline V gene sequence: CDR1 SGHDT, CDR2 YYEEEE. The V end lost 1 base, the J end lost 3 bases, and 13 bases lay between the germline ends.

This clone was counted between two and nine times. The gene calls are TRBV10-2 and TRBJ2-5; 9 bases line up with TRBD1. Looked up from germline, CDR1 is WSHSY and CDR2 is SAAADI. J was trimmed by 4 bases and V by 4 bases; bases with no gene match: 7. CDR3 size: 15 residues. The CDR3 region is CASSAATGGVETQYF. CDR3 nucleotides: TGCGCCAGCAGTGCCGCAACAGGGGGCGTAGAGACCCAGTACTTC.

The chain joins TRBV4-1 to TRBJ1-5, with 7 bases lining up with TRBD1. From germline, CDR1 is MGHRA and CDR2 YSYEKL. Unmatched junction bases numbered 3, after V lost 2 bases and J lost 5 bases. The CDR3 spans 14 residues. In nucleotides, the CDR3 is TGCGCCAGCAGCCAATACGGGACAGATCAGCCCCAGCATTTT. It specifies CASSQYGTDQPQHF.

The chain carries TRBV27 and TRBJ1-1; D might be TRBD1 (5 bases). Germline V gene lookup returns CDR1 MNHEY and CDR2 SMNVEV (reference sequence). V lost 7 bases and J lost 4, with 16 bases in between. The CDR3 consists of 14 residues. CDR3 amino acids: CASIQSRGSTEAFF. CDR3 DNA sequence: TGTGCCAGCATCCAATCAAGGGGATCCACTGAAGCTTTCTTT.